The entry below describes one TCR beta chain. Its antigen remains unidentified. The CDR3 length is 11 residues. V lost 5 bases to trimming and J lost 0 bases, with 3 bases between them. CDR1 is SGHRS and CDR2 is YFSETQ in the germline V gene. TCRdb keeps only in-frame clones here, not all; method: immunoSEQ multiplex PCR. Of under 600,000 clones listed, around 95% were seen once; the top ten hold under 0.065%. These data come from a study of shared clonotypes between healthy human individuals. Across the whole study: Each donor contributed plates that comprised three CD4 naive, three CD4 memory, two CD8 naive and one CD8 memory.

The study, taken as a whole, reports: Estimated clonotype richness was generally higher in naive than memory subsets.

Healthy and HIV-negative, the adult donors had no recent acute infections or vaccinations. Splitting of CD4+ cells produced CD45RA+ naive and CD45RA-negative memory subsets. Sequencing input: naive CD4+ T cells sorted from blood. Subset meaning: CD45RA+ positively selected. The chain is built from TRBV5-1 and TRBJ2-7; no firm D call. This TCR was recovered from a woman aged 25 to 39 in good health. The DNA of the CDR3 is TGCGCCAGCAGGAACTCCTACGAGCAGTACTTC. Residues: CASRNSYEQYF.